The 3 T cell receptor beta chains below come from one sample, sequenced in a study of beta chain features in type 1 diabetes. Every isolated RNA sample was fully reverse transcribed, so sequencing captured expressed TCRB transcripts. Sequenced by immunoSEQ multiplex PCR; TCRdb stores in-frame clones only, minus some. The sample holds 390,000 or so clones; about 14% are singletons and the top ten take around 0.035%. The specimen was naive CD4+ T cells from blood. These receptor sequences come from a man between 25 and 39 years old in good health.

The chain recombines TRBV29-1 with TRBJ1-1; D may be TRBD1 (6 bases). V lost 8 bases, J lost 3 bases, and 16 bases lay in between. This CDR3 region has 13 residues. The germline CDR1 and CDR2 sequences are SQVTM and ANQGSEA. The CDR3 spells CSTLTGMDTEAFF. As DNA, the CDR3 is TGCAGCACCCTAACAGGGATGGACACTGAAGCTTTCTTT.

The CDR3 nucleotides are TGTGCCTGGAGTGTAGAGATGGCCACTGAAGCTTTCTTT. Its protein product is CAWSVEMATEAFF. The chain employs TRBV30 and TRBJ1-1; no clear D gene. CDR3 length equals 13 residues. V lost 0 bases and J lost 4, with 9 bases in between. Germline loops: CDR1 GTSNPN, CDR2 SVGIG (reference sequence).

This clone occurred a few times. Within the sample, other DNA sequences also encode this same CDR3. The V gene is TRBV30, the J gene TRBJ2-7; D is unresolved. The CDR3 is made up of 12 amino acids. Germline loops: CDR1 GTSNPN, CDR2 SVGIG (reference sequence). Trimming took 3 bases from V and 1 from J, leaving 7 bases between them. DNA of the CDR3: TGTGCCTGGAGCGCCGGTTCCTACGAGCAGTACGTC. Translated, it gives CAWSAGSYEQYV.